Presented here are 2 T cell receptor beta chains from one specimen sequenced in a study of cytomegalovirus exposure and HLA in healthy donors. The PCR contained 60 Vbeta and 13 Jbeta primers. Libraries were prepared by immunoSEQ multiplex PCR; TCRdb keeps only in-frame clonotypes and omits some of them. The top ten hold around 4.1% of the sample, which has 110,000 to 150,000 clones, about 74% seen once. Sequencing was done on a sample of PBMCs. These receptors came from a man aged 18-30 years in good health and CMV-seropositive.

The rearrangement links TRBV6-1 to TRBJ1-1; the D is unclear. The germline gives CDR1 MNHNS, CDR2 SASEGT. The CDR3 contains 13 residues. CDR3 sequence: CTSSAARVTEAFF. DNA for the CDR3: TGTACCTCGAGCGCAGCGAGAGTAACTGAAGCTTTCTTT.

The chain uses TRBV12-2 and TRBJ2-7; the table names TRBD1, a call not compared with the DNA. TRBV12-2 is recorded as a pseudogene. This CDR3 region has 12 residues. This CDR3 reads CASREQGYEQYF. DNA of the CDR3: TGTGCAAGTCGCGAACAGGGCTACGAGCAGTACTTC.